A single sample is the source of the 30 T cell receptor beta chains below, sequenced in a study of T cell responses to AZD1222 COVID-19 vaccine. The data were produced by immunoSEQ multiplex PCR, yet TCRdb's version contains in-frame clones alone and is incomplete. The sample carries tens of thousands of clones, 70% to 90% recorded once. The sample consisted of peripheral blood, taken on day 0 of AZD1222 vaccination. Source of these receptors: an adult in good health.

The rearrangement uses TRBV19 and TRBJ2-7; no reliable D call. Germline CDR1 reads LNHDA; CDR2 reads SQIVND (reference sequence). The CDR3 runs 13 residues. The V gene lost 4 bases and the J gene lost 7 bases, with 14 bases spanning the gap. The CDR3 nucleotides are TGTGCCAGTAGTACTTCCGGACGAGGTGAGCAGTACTTC. It encodes CASSTSGRGEQYF. Supplemented by reference TRBV19 and TRBJ2-7, the full variable domain reads DGGITQSPKYLFRKEGQNVTLSCEQNLNHDAMYWYRQDPGQGLRLIYYSQIVNDFQKGDIAEGYSVSREKKESFPLTVTSAQKNPTAFYLCASSTSGRGEQYFGPGTRLTVT.

The chain employs TRBV4-3 and TRBJ2-3, with D possibly matching TRBD1 (5 bases). Germline values: CDR1 LGHNA, CDR2 YSLEER. The V end lost 1 base, the J end lost 2 bases, and 10 bases lay between the germline ends. The CDR3 loop spans 15 amino acids. The CDR3 region has the DNA TGCGCCAGCAGCCAAGGACAGCTAACCACAGATACGCAGTATTTT. Translation gives CASSQGQLTTDTQYF.

This clone appeared a few times. The chain is built from TRBV18 and TRBJ2-5; TRBD1 aligns across 9 bases. This CDR3 is 18 amino acids long. Germline CDR1 reads KGHSH; CDR2 reads LQKENI. The ends lost 3 bases at V and 7 bases at J; junction bases unmatched: 18. CDR3 coding DNA: TGTGCCAGCTCACCTCTTTCCCGGGACAGGGCTCAGAACGGGACCCAGTACTTC. Encoded protein: CASSPLSRDRAQNGTQYF. The variable domain in full, with the rest retrieved from reference TRBV18 and TRBJ2-5, is NAGVMQNPRHLVRRRGQEARLRCSPMKGHSHVYWYRQLPEEGLKFMVYLQKENIIDESGMPKERFSAEFPKEGPSILRIQQVVRGDSAAYFCASSPLSRDRAQNGTQYFGPGTRLLVL.

The CDR3 here is CASTAPSENIQYF. The CDR3 DNA reads as TGTGCCAGCACGGCCCCTAGCGAAAACATTCAGTACTTC. The chain recombines TRBV12-3 or TRBV12-4 with TRBJ2-4; TRBD2 might be the D (6 bases). The CDR3 length is 13 residues. The V end was cut by 7 bases, the J end by 5 bases, with 12 bases between.

The chain uses TRBV7-6 and TRBJ2-5, with unresolved D. Per germline, CDR1 SGHVS and CDR2 FNYEAQ. V lost 1 base and J lost 3, with 12 bases in between. CDR3 length: 15 residues. In nucleotides, the CDR3 is TGTGCCAGCAGCTTAGAACGGACGAGCAAAGAGACCCAGTACTTC. It codes for CASSLERTSKETQYF.

In its sample, this clone was seen a few times. The CDR3 region has the DNA TGTGCCAGCAGTGCCGCGGGCGGGGGATCCTACGAGCAGTACTTC. This translates into CASSAAGGGSYEQYF. This chain uses TRBV6-2 or TRBV6-3 with TRBJ2-7, with 7 positions matching TRBD2. The CDR3 spans 15 residues. The trim removed 5 bases at V and 1 base at J, leaving 8 bases unmatched. Germline V gene lookup returns CDR1 MNHEY and CDR2 SVGEGT.

Only one count was recorded for this clone. The rearrangement uses TRBV21-1 and TRBJ1-1. TRBV21-1 is termed a pseudogene. The CDR3 sequence is 16 residues long. CDR3 nucleotides: TGTGCCAGCAGCAAAGGAAGGAGGGAGGTGCGCACTGAAGCTTTCTTT. This translates into CASSKGRREVRTEAFF.

The DNA of the CDR3 is TGCGCCAGCAGCCTCCAACTAGCGGGAGCCTACGAGCAGTACTTC. Encoded protein: CASSLQLAGAYEQYF. The rearrangement links TRBV4-3 to TRBJ2-7, with 11 bases aligning to TRBD2. Trimming at V came to 4 bases and at J to 2 bases, leaving 4 bases not matched to a gene. Looked up from germline, CDR1 is LGHNA and CDR2 is YSLEER. The CDR3 is made up of 15 amino acids.

This clone appeared once. The gene calls are TRBV3-1 (or the pseudogene TRBV3-2) and TRBJ1-5, with no clear D. CDR1 is LGHDT and CDR2 is YNNKEL in the germline V gene (reference sequence). The CDR3 sequence is 13 residues long. V was cut by 6 bases and J by 2 bases, with 8 bases left in between. CDR3 protein: CASSGRGNQPQHF. Written as DNA, the CDR3 is TGTGCCAGCAGTGGTAGGGGCAATCAGCCCCAGCATTTT.

With regard to this clone: At one end, the junction sequence differs from germline, possibly due to a read error. V gene TRBV18 combines with J gene TRBJ2-7, with 16 bases aligning to TRBD2. Per germline, CDR1 KGHSH and CDR2 LQKENI. The CDR3 loop spans 17 amino acids. CDR3 in DNA: TGTGCCAGCTCAGCACCGGGACTAGCGGGAGGGCCCTACGAGCAGTACTTC. Amino acids: CASSAPGLAGGPYEQYF.

The rearrangement links TRBV4-3 to TRBJ2-6, with D perhaps matching TRBD1 (5 bases). V was trimmed by 1 base and J by 2 bases, leaving 9 bases between them. Germline V gene lookup returns CDR1 LGHNA and CDR2 YSLEER. This CDR3 comprises 16 residues. The CDR3 region is CASSQAQGTGANVLTF. The CDR3 DNA reads TGCGCCAGCAGCCAAGCCCAGGGAACTGGGGCCAACGTCCTGACTTTC.

This clone was counted once. The chain joins TRBV6-6 to TRBJ2-1, with D perhaps matching TRBD2 (6 bases). The CDR3 is 12 amino acids. V lost 5 bases, J lost 8 bases, and 10 bases lay in between. CDR1 and CDR2 from the germline V gene are MNHNY and SVGAGI (reference sequence). The DNA for the CDR3 is TGTGCCAGCAGTAAACGGGACTATGAGCAGTTCTTC. This translates into CASSKRDYEQFF.

The J gene is TRBJ1-6, the V gene TRBV5-6, with 8 bases that match TRBD1. This CDR3 spans 16 amino acids. CDR1 and CDR2 from the germline V gene are SGHDT and YYEEEE. After removal of 1 base from V and 8 bases from J, the junction contained 8 bases not matched to a gene. The CDR3: CASSLRWDRSHSPLHF. CDR3 sequence (DNA): TGTGCCAGCAGCTTGAGATGGGACAGGAGTCATTCACCCCTCCACTTT.

The rearrangement links TRBV5-5 to TRBJ2-1; tentatively, D is TRBD2 (5 bases). Germline lookup yields CDR1 SGHKS and CDR2 YYEKEE (reference sequence). The length of the CDR3 is 15 residues. Trimming cost V 0 bases and J 8 bases, with 15 bases left between them. CDR3 DNA: TGTGCCAGCAGCTTGGAGAGCGGCCCCTGGGATGAGCAGTTCTTC. Translation gives CASSLESGPWDEQFF.

This chain uses TRBV5-1 with TRBJ1-2, with D unresolved. The CDR3 is 15 residues long. Per germline, CDR1 SGHRS and CDR2 YFSETQ. Trimming removed 5 bases at V and 4 bases at J, with 18 bases between. The CDR3 sequence: CASRTTFLGFYGYTF. Here the CDR3 DNA reads TGCGCCAGCAGAACAACGTTTTTGGGGTTCTATGGCTACACCTTC.

The J gene is TRBJ2-3, the V gene TRBV2, with a weak D call TRBD2 (6 bases). Trimming removed 5 bases at V and 6 bases at J, with 18 bases between. From germline, CDR1 is SNHLY and CDR2 FYNNEI. CDR3 length equals 15 residues. In nucleotides, the CDR3 is TGTGCCAGCAGTCCGGACGGCGCGGGGTCCGATACGCAGTATTTT. Translated: CASSPDGAGSDTQYF.

The rearrangement links TRBV2 to TRBJ1-1; no reliable D call. V gave up 7 bases and J gave up 11 bases, with 14 bases separating them. The CDR3 length is 11 residues. CDR1 is SNHLY, CDR2 FYNNEI, per germline. The CDR3 reads CASIRSWVAFF. In DNA, the CDR3 is TGTGCCAGCATAAGGTCCTGGGTGGCTTTCTTT.

This clone was observed a single time. The chain uses TRBV6-5 and TRBJ1-1; 7 positions match TRBD1. The CDR3 extends over 15 amino acids. J lost 3 bases, V lost 2 bases, and 6 bases had no gene match. Germline V gene sequence: CDR1 MNHEY, CDR2 SVGAGI. The CDR3 DNA sequence: TGTGCCAGCAGTTACGACAGGGTCGGGGACACTGAAGCTTTCTTT. This translates into CASSYDRVGDTEAFF.

The rearrangement joins TRBV27 to TRBJ1-2; D remains unclear. The V gene's germline CDR1 is MNHEY and CDR2 SMNVEV (reference sequence). V lost 5 bases and J lost 4, with 17 bases in between. The CDR3 contains 15 residues. The chain's CDR3 is CASSVGPREVYGYTF. The CDR3 DNA reads as TGTGCCAGCAGTGTTGGCCCTCGGGAGGTCTATGGCTACACCTTC.

The chain has TRBV7-2 and TRBJ1-5, with 10 positions matching TRBD1. The CDR3 covers 15 residues. Germline V gives CDR1 SGHTA, CDR2 FQGNSA. V lost 1 base, J lost 7 bases, and 4 bases stayed unmatched. The CDR3 loop is CASSLEGQGRQPQHF. The CDR3 DNA reads TGTGCCAGCAGCTTAGAGGGACAGGGGCGGCAGCCCCAGCATTTT.

This clone was seen only a few times. The chain employs TRBV5-6 and TRBJ1-2; D gene unclear. The germline V gene encodes CDR1 SGHDT and CDR2 YYEEEE. V lost 1 base and J 13 bases, leaving 14 bases between the germline ends. This CDR3 spans 12 amino acids. CDR3 loop: CASSLTTGGGTF. The DNA of the CDR3 is TGTGCCAGCAGCTTGACGACGGGCGGTGGCACCTTC.

The gene calls are TRBV7-2 and TRBJ2-1, with TRBD2 identical over 7 bases. The CDR3 spans 16 residues. The V and J ends lost 5 bases and 6 bases, in that order; junction bases with no gene match: 13. Germline loops: CDR1 SGHTA, CDR2 FQGNSA. The CDR3: CASSTSGGGFGNEQFF. The CDR3 DNA reads TGTGCCAGCAGCACTTCTGGGGGGGGATTCGGCAATGAGCAGTTCTTC.

The rearrangement uses TRBV7-9 and TRBJ1-2; D may be TRBD1 (5 bases). The CDR3 spans 15 residues. The V end was cut by 3 bases, the J end by 2 bases, with 13 bases between. Per the germline V gene, CDR1 is SEHNR and CDR2 is FQNEAQ (reference sequence). CDR3 in amino acids: CASSLVGGPNYGYTF. The CDR3, as DNA: TGTGCCAGCAGCTTGGTCGGGGGTCCAAACTATGGCTACACCTTC.

The V call is TRBV25-1, the J call TRBJ2-5, with 11 bases that match TRBD2. With V trimmed by 0 bases and J by 2 bases, 5 bases remained unmatched. From germline, CDR1 is MGHDK and CDR2 SYGVNS. CDR3 length: 17 residues. For the CDR3, the DNA is TGTGCCAGCAGTGAATACCCGGGACTAGCGGAGCAAGAGACCCAGTACTTC. Translating it yields CASSEYPGLAEQETQYF.

This clone has a handful of counts. This chain uses TRBV10-3 with TRBJ2-5, with 8 positions matching TRBD1. The ends lost 10 bases at V and 3 bases at J; junction bases unmatched: 7. This CDR3 has 13 residues. CDR1 ENHRY and CDR2 SYGVKD come from the germline V gene. This CDR3 reads CASRDRPEETQYF. The CDR3 DNA is TGTGCCAGCCGGGACAGGCCAGAAGAGACCCAGTACTTC.

This chain joins TRBV18 and TRBJ1-1, with a weak D call TRBD1 (5 bases). CDR3 size: 13 residues. The ends were cut back, 2 bases at V and 4 bases at J, with 8 bases in the middle. Germline V gives CDR1 KGHSH, CDR2 LQKENI. CDR3 bases: TGTGCCAGCTCACCAGGGACGGTCACTGAAGCTTTCTTT. This gives the protein CASSPGTVTEAFF.

The chain couples TRBV29-1 to TRBJ2-7, with TRBD2 matching 10 bases. V trimming: 4 bases; J trimming: 3 bases; junction bases outside the gene matches: 3. Germline V gene sequence: CDR1 SQVTM, CDR2 ANQGSEA. The CDR3 has 13 amino acids. DNA of the CDR3: TGCAGCGTTGCAAGGACTAGCGGCTACGAGCAGTACTTC. This encodes CSVARTSGYEQYF.

The chain has TRBV5-4 and TRBJ2-7, with 13 nucleotides matching TRBD2. In germline, CDR1 is SGHNT, CDR2 YYREEE (reference sequence). There are 14 residues in the CDR3. The trim removed 3 bases at V and 9 bases at J, leaving 6 bases unmatched. This CDR3 is CASSSGLAGAWQYF. The CDR3 region has the DNA TGTGCCAGCAGCTCTGGACTAGCGGGAGCTTGGCAGTACTTC.

J is TRBJ2-3 and V is TRBV5-6, with 7 bases matching TRBD2. V was pared by 6 bases and J by 13 bases, with 14 bases of the junction left unmatched. This CDR3 region has 13 residues. CDR1 is SGHDT, CDR2 YYEEEE, per germline. The CDR3, as DNA: TGTGCCAGCACCCCCTTGGGGAGGGATTTGGAGTATTTT. Amino acids: CASTPLGRDLEYF. Full variable domain (missing parts from reference TRBV5-6 and TRBJ2-3): DAGVTQSPTHLIKTRGQQVTLRCSPKSGHDTVSWYQQALGQGPQFIFQYYEEEERQRGNFPDRFSGHQFPNYSSELNVNALLLGDSALYLCASTPLGRDLEYFGPGTRLTVL.

The gene calls are TRBV6-2 or TRBV6-3 and TRBJ2-5; 13 bases line up with TRBD2. The CDR3 has 16 residues. Germline assignment: CDR1 MNHEY and CDR2 SVGEGT. After removal of 2 bases from V and 5 bases from J, the junction contained 5 bases not matched to a gene. This CDR3 is CASSYPTSGRGETQYF. In DNA, the CDR3 is TGTGCCAGCAGTTACCCCACTAGCGGGAGGGGGGAGACCCAGTACTTC.